The 26 T cell receptor beta chains given below trace back to one sample, sequenced in a study of tumor and adjacent non-tumor tissue in lung cancer. The template was RNA from unsorted bulk tissue. Distant lung tissue was collected more than 3 cm away from the tumor edge. Three rounds of nested PCR, following a modified ARM-PCR protocol, produced the TCRbeta library. TCRdb reprocessed the multiplex PCR reads via MiXCR and lists one record per CDR3 protein. This table has 35,000 to 55,000 distinct CDR3 sequences, roughly 62% appearing once. The sample consisted of distant non-tumor lung tissue. The receptors come from a woman in her thirties or forties with non-small cell lung cancer.

This clonotype came up many times. The chain is built from TRBV5-1 and TRBJ2-3, with 8 bases identical to TRBD2. With V trimmed by 0 bases and J by 1 base, 4 bases remained unmatched. The germline CDR1 and CDR2 sequences are SGHRS and YFSETQ. This CDR3 comprises 16 residues. CDR3 amino acids: CASSLVLAGRTDTQYF. The CDR3 DNA is TGCGCCAGCAGCTTGGTCCTAGCGGGCCGCACAGATACGCAGTATTTT.

In this sample, this clonotype turned up a few times. A much larger clone lies one base from this, so it may be a read error. CDR3 region: CAISSRDTICF. CDR3 in DNA: TGTGCCATCAGCAGCAGGGACACCATATGTTTT. V usage is TRBV10-3 and J usage is TRBJ1-3; D may be TRBD1 (6 bases). Germline values: CDR1 ENHRY, CDR2 SYGVKD. The CDR3 covers 11 residues.

The chain's CDR3 is CASSLEIHGSHVQYF. In DNA form, the CDR3 reads TGTGCCAGCAGCTTAGAAATACATGGTTCTCACGTGCAGTACTTC. This chain connects TRBV11-2 to TRBJ2-7; D unresolved. Trimming removed 0 bases from V and 9 bases from J, with 18 bases in between. Per the germline V gene, CDR1 is SGHAT and CDR2 is FQNNGV. The CDR3 has 15 residues.

This clonotype was detected only a few times. A read error may explain this, as a much larger clone is one base away. Given the absence of the conserved phenylalanine or tryptophan at the CDR3 end, a read error is likely. The chain carries TRBV6-1 and TRBJ2-7; D is possibly TRBD2 (6 bases). The CDR3 totals 14 residues. Germline CDR1 is MNHNS and CDR2 is SASEGT. The germline V and J ends were trimmed by 1 base and 2 bases, with 9 bases remaining between them. The CDR3 nucleotides are TGTGCCAGCAGTGAAGGGGGGGAGGCCTACGAGCAGTACCTC. As protein: CASSEGGEAYEQYL.

This clonotype was observed many times. This rearrangement joins TRBV10-1 to TRBJ1-4, with D maybe TRBD1 (5 bases). The CDR3 sequence is 15 residues long. Germline-derived CDR1 and CDR2 are WNHNN and SYGVQD (reference sequence). The V and J ends lost 2 bases and 4 bases respectively, with 11 bases between them. The CDR3 here is CASSENPGHNEKLFF. For the CDR3, the DNA is TGCGCCAGCAGTGAGAACCCAGGACATAATGAAAAACTGTTTTTT.

This clonotype was recorded many times. The chain recombines TRBV30 with TRBJ2-1; no firm D call. V shed 4 bases and J shed 0 bases, with 10 bases lying between them. From germline, CDR1 is GTSNPN and CDR2 SVGIG (reference sequence). This CDR3 comprises 14 residues. The CDR3 here is CAWIPGNSYNEQFF. The CDR3 DNA sequence: TGTGCCTGGATCCCTGGGAACTCCTACAATGAGCAGTTCTTC. The full variable domain, completed using reference TRBV30 and TRBJ2-1, is SQTIHQWPATLVQPVGSPLSLECTVEGTSNPNLYWYRQAAGRGLQLLFYSVGIGQISSEVPQNLSASRPQDRQFILSSKKLLLSDSGFYLCAWIPGNSYNEQFFGPGTRLTVL.

V and J are TRBV6-5 and TRBJ1-1; D gene ambiguous. Germline V lookup: CDR1 MNHEY, CDR2 SVGAGI. The CDR3 sequence is 13 residues long. CDR3 sequence: CDSSNGPAQEAFF. DNA for the CDR3: TGTGATAGCAGCAATGGGCCAGCCCAAGAAGCTTTCTTT.

As for this clonotype: In this CDR3 the conserved last residue, phenylalanine or tryptophan, is missing, so a read error is likely. J is TRBJ2-3 and V is TRBV6-2 or TRBV6-3; D remains ambiguous. The CDR3 is made up of 15 amino acids. CDR1 is MNHEY and CDR2 is SVGEGT in the germline V gene. The CDR3, as DNA: TGTGCCAGTAGTTACTCTGGGGTTAGCACAGATACGCAGTATTAT. The encoded protein is CASSYSGVSTDTQYY.

A few counts support this clonotype. The CDR3 here is CSTPGLALHEQYF. CDR3 coding DNA: TGCAGTACCCCAGGACTAGCGTTGCACGAGCAGTACTTC. This chain links TRBV20-1 with TRBJ2-7; 9 bases map to TRBD2. The germline gives CDR1 DFQATT, CDR2 SNEGSKA (reference sequence). With 8 bases clipped from V and 5 bases from J, the junction kept 10 bases outside the gene matches. This CDR3 has 13 residues.

Turning to this clonotype: A much more abundant neighbour one base away suggests this may be a read error. The chain links TRBV20-1 to TRBJ2-5; D possibly corresponds to TRBD2 (6 bases). CDR3 length: 16 residues. Germline CDR1 and CDR2: DFQATT and SNEGSKA (reference sequence). V lost 0 bases and J lost 5, with 19 bases in between. DNA of the CDR3: TGCAGTGCTAGAGATCGAGCGGGTCCGAAGTTGGAGACCCAGTACTTC. It yields the protein CSARDRAGPKLETQYF.

The chain recombines TRBV19 with TRBJ1-1; D may be TRBD1 (6 bases). Germline-derived CDR1 and CDR2 are LNHDA and SQIVND (reference sequence). V was shortened by 6 bases and J by 14 bases, with 28 bases between the two germline ends. The CDR3 is 15 amino acids. The CDR3 here is CASRTPTGSWTEVFF. The CDR3 coding sequence is TGTGCCAGTAGAACCCCAACAGGGAGCTGGACTGAAGTCTTCTTT.

This clonotype was detected only once. One junction end does not reproduce the germline sequence, and a read error may be involved. V gene TRBV4-1 combines with J gene TRBJ2-7; D not resolved. CDR1 MGHRA and CDR2 YSYEKL come from the germline V gene. This CDR3 comprises 14 residues. CDR3 sequence (DNA): TGTGCCAGCATCCAAGGACCACGGGCTTACGAGCAGTACTTC. Its translation is CASIQGPRAYEQYF.

On this clonotype itself: Its ends do not fully match the called genes, so a read error is possible. The chain couples TRBV11-3 to TRBJ2-3; D may be TRBD2 (6 bases). The CDR3 runs to 17 residues. CDR1 and CDR2 from the germline V gene are SGHNT and YENEEA. In DNA, the CDR3 is TGCGCCAGCAGCTTAGAGGAAGTACTAGCCCCCACAGATACGCAGTATTTT. This encodes CASSLEEVLAPTDTQYF.

This clonotype was seen many times. This chain connects TRBV28 to TRBJ1-5, with 7 bases lining up with TRBD1. The CDR3 is made up of 13 amino acids. The trim removed 6 bases at V and 2 bases at J, leaving 1 base unmatched. Germline V gene sequence: CDR1 MDHEN, CDR2 SYDVKM. CDR3 residues: CASRDRGNQPQHF. CDR3 nucleotide sequence: TGTGCCAGCAGAGACAGGGGCAATCAGCCCCAGCATTTT.

This chain connects TRBV11-3 to TRBJ2-1; 8 bases fit TRBD1. The V gene end was trimmed by 1 base and the J gene end by 8 bases; junction bases not matched to a gene: 10. The germline gives CDR1 SGHNT, CDR2 YENEEA. This CDR3 comprises 16 residues. CDR3 amino acids: CASSLAQGALMDEQFF. The CDR3 DNA is TGTGCCAGCAGCTTAGCCCAGGGGGCGTTAATGGATGAGCAGTTCTTC.

This clonotype was seen only a few times. J is TRBJ2-7 and V is TRBV25-1, with 14 bases lining up with TRBD2. The germline V gene has CDR1 MGHDK and CDR2 SYGVNS. V lost 0 bases to trimming and J lost 10 bases; unmatched junction nucleotides: 8. The CDR3 runs to 16 residues. CDR3 in amino acids: CASSEYTGLAGAYQYF. CDR3 in DNA: TGTGCCAGCAGTGAATATACGGGACTAGCGGGAGCTTATCAGTACTTC.

J is TRBJ2-1 and V is TRBV7-9, with 8 nucleotides matching TRBD2. Germline CDR1 SEHNR, CDR2 FQNEAQ (reference sequence). V shed 2 bases and J 4 bases; nucleotides not matched to a gene: 10. The CDR3 extends over 17 amino acids. The CDR3 loop is CASSLSIAGRRYNEQFF. Written as DNA, the CDR3 is TGTGCCAGCAGCTTAAGTATAGCGGGACGGAGATACAATGAGCAGTTCTTC.

CDR3 coding DNA: TGTGCCAGCAGGTTAATAGCGGGAGGTCCCCCAAATACGCAGTATTTT. Translated, it gives CASRLIAGGPPNTQYF. The chain uses TRBV7-9 and TRBJ2-3; 10 bases map to TRBD2. The CDR3 totals 16 residues. The germline V gene has CDR1 SEHNR and CDR2 FQNEAQ (reference sequence). Trimming cost V 6 bases and J 7 bases; bases outside gene matches: 13.

As to this clonotype: At one end the junction does not follow the germline gene, possibly because of a read error. V usage is TRBV11-2 and J usage is TRBJ2-1; D unclear. Germline V lookup: CDR1 SGHAT, CDR2 FQNNGV. The length of the CDR3 is 18 residues. In nucleotides, the CDR3 is TGTGCAAGCAGCTTGAGGCCCATTAGTGCGGTTGCCTACAATGAACAGTCCTTC. Amino acids: CASSLRPISAVAYNEQSF.

Turning to this clonotype: Since a much larger clone is just one base distant, this may be a read error. The chain uses TRBV28 and TRBJ1-2; 7 positions match TRBD1. This CDR3 contains 12 residues. V was clipped by 10 bases and J by 7 bases; unmatched bases: 9. Germline V gene sequence: CDR1 MDHEN, CDR2 SYDVKM. CDR3 residues: CAIRTGGGGYTF. The CDR3 region has the DNA TGTGCCATCAGGACAGGCGGGGGTGGCTACACCTTC.

V gene TRBV29-1 combines with J gene TRBJ2-1; 10 bases line up with TRBD2. Germline CDR1 reads SQVTM; CDR2 reads ANQGSEA. The CDR3 has 12 amino acids. V lost 7 bases and J lost 6; bases outside the gene matches: 3. Written as DNA, the CDR3 is TGCAGCGGGGGGACTAGCGTCAATGAGCAGTTCTTC. The encoded protein is CSGGTSVNEQFF.

The CDR3 nucleotides are TGCAGCGTTGAAGTTGAGGCTAGCTGGGGGCCAGATACGCAGTATTTT. Translated, it gives CSVEVEASWGPDTQYF. The chain couples TRBV29-1 to TRBJ2-3; a possible D gene is TRBD1 (6 bases). The V gene lost 1 base and the J gene lost 4 bases, with 18 bases spanning the gap. Germline-derived CDR1 and CDR2 are SQVTM and ANQGSEA. This CDR3 spans 16 amino acids.

This clonotype was observed at least ten times. The rearrangement uses TRBV7-8 and TRBJ1-2; TRBD1 matches at 8 bases. V lost 5 bases and J lost 6; bases outside the gene matches: 8. There are 14 residues in the CDR3. Germline V CDR1 and CDR2: SGHVS, FQNEAQ. The CDR3 DNA is TGTGCCAGCAGCCCGCGACAGGGGATCAATGGCTACACCTTC. Its protein is CASSPRQGINGYTF.

Notes on this clonotype: A read error is likely, as this CDR3 ends without the conserved phenylalanine or tryptophan. It is unclear where the CDR3 begins or ends on the DNA, so no DNA is shown, and the CDR3 is as TCRdb lists it. This chain connects TRBV24-1 to TRBJ2-3. The V gene's germline CDR1 is KGHDR and CDR2 SFDVKD. The CDR3 totals 13 residues, both ends included. CDR3 sequence reads: CAISDSTTDTLYV.

This clonotype came up once. A read error may produce the germline difference seen at one junction end. CDR3 nucleotides: TGTGTCAGCAGCTTGGGTGGGAGCACCGGGGAGCTGTTTTTT. Protein product: CVSSLGGSTGELFF. V usage is TRBV11-3 and J usage is TRBJ2-2; D perhaps matches TRBD2 (5 bases). The length of the CDR3 is 14 residues. Germline CDR1 reads SGHNT; CDR2 reads YENEEA.

The V call is TRBV4-2, the J call TRBJ2-2, with a possible D match to TRBD2 (6 bases). The CDR3 contains 13 residues. The V end lost 6 bases, the J end lost 12 bases, and 17 bases lay between the germline ends. In germline, CDR1 is LGHNA, CDR2 YNFKEQ. The CDR3 region is CASRGTPHGKLFF. In DNA form, the CDR3 reads TGTGCCAGCAGAGGGACTCCCCATGGGAAGCTGTTTTTT.